The present T cell receptor beta chain was sequenced within a study of CD8 T cells in ankylosing spondylitis. Study results and caveats: Clones that were linked to disease were CD8+ and were relatively rare in peripheral blood. Reported data indicate significant enrichment of disease-linked clones within matched ankylosing spondylitis synovial fluid.

This clonotype was seen a handful of times. Its antigen is still unknown. CDR1 SGHDT and CDR2 YYEEEE come from the germline V gene. CDR3 length: 15 residues. The germline V and J ends were trimmed by 4 bases and 4 bases, with 15 bases remaining between them. MiXCR was run by TCRdb on the 5' RACE reads, yielding one entry per CDR3 protein. Altogether a few hundred thousand distinct CDR3 sequences are present, about 10% being singletons, with the ten largest covering roughly 23%. The clonotype originates from a male donor with ankylosing spondylitis or in good health (not recorded which). The sample comprised blood, either unsorted or a sorted T cell fraction (not recorded which). V is TRBV5-6 and J is TRBJ2-1; perhaps TRBD1 as D (6 bases). The CDR3 nucleotides are TGTGCCAGCAGCCCGTCAGGGGCTTGGTACAATGAGCAGTTCTTC. Translated, it gives CASSPSGAWYNEQFF.